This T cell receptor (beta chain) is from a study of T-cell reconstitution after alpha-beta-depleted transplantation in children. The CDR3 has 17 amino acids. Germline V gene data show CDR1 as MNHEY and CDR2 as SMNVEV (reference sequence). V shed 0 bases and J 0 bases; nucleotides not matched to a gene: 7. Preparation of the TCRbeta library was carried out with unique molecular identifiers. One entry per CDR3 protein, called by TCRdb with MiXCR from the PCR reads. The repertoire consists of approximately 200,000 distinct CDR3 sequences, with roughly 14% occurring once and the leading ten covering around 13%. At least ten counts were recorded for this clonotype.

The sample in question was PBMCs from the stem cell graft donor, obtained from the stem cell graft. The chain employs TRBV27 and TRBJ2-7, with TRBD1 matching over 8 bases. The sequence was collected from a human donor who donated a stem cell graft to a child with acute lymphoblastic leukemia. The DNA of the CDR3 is TGTGCCAGCAGTTTATCTAAAGGACAGGGACTCTCCTACGAGCAGTACTTC. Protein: CASSLSKGQGLSYEQYF.